Listed here are 28 T cell receptor beta chains from one sample, sequenced in a study of radiotherapy plus CTLA-4 blockade in lung cancer. The repertoire was sequenced with immunoSEQ multiplex PCR; TCRdb's copy has only in-frame clones and lacks some. The sample lists 90,000 to 100,000 clones; 60% to 75% were seen once. The sequenced sample was peripheral blood, obtained from a patient treated with radiotherapy plus ipilimumab. The receptor set was obtained from a human donor with non-small cell lung cancer who had a partial response to radiotherapy plus ipilimumab. Some clones in this sample may be carry-over from other donors' samples.

The genes are TRBV6-6 and TRBJ1-1; a possible D gene is TRBD1 (5 bases). Germline CDR1 and CDR2: MNHNY and SVGAGI (reference sequence). With 8 bases removed from V and 11 bases from J, the gap between germline ends came to 12 bases. The CDR3 is 10 amino acids. The CDR3 DNA sequence: TGTGCCAGCGCACAGGAAAGGGCTTTCTTT. As protein: CASAQERAFF.

This sequence joins TRBV5-4 and TRBJ1-6; D ambiguous. CDR1 and CDR2 from the germline V gene are SGHNT and YYREEE (reference sequence). Trimming took off 4 bases at V and 6 bases at J, with 17 bases between the two ends. The length of the CDR3 is 16 residues. CDR3 region: CASSPGSIGGNSPLHF. CDR3 sequence (DNA): TGTGCCAGCAGCCCGGGATCCATTGGTGGTAATTCACCCCTCCACTTT.

The chain joins TRBV5-1 to TRBJ2-5, with TRBD2 matching over 12 bases. CDR3 length: 19 amino acids. V lost 1 base and J lost 7; bases outside the gene matches: 17. CDR1 is SGHRS, CDR2 YFSETQ, per germline. CDR3 amino acids: CASSLYSSGRASGAGTQYF. The CDR3 DNA reads TGCGCCAGCAGCTTGTACTCTAGCGGGAGGGCCTCGGGTGCAGGGACCCAGTACTTC.

This clone came up a few times. The chain recombines TRBV5-1 with TRBJ2-1; D is ambiguous. V lost 2 bases and J 0 bases, leaving 9 bases between the germline ends. CDR1 SGHRS and CDR2 YFSETQ come from the germline V gene. The CDR3 is 15 amino acids. CDR3 nucleotides: TGCGCCAGCAGCTTAATGGAGCCCTCCTACAATGAGCAGTTCTTC. Residues: CASSLMEPSYNEQFF.

This clone was picked up a small number of times. V usage is TRBV7-2 and J usage is TRBJ2-5, with 13 bases aligning to TRBD2. The germline V gene encodes CDR1 SGHTA and CDR2 FQGNSA. The trim removed 4 bases at V and 2 bases at J, leaving 4 bases unmatched. The length of the CDR3 is 16 residues. CDR3 DNA: TGTGCCAGCAGCTGGGGACTAGCGGGGCCGCAAGAGACCCAGTACTTC. Translated, it gives CASSWGLAGPQETQYF.

The chain is built from TRBV4-3 and TRBJ1-1, with 11 nucleotides matching TRBD1. Losses at the gene ends were 0 bases for V and 4 bases for J; bases not matched to a gene: 4. Germline V gene lookup returns CDR1 LGHNA and CDR2 YSLEER. CDR3 length: 16 amino acids. Here the CDR3 reads CASSQDFGTGGTEAFF. The CDR3 nucleotides read TGCGCCAGCAGCCAAGATTTCGGGACAGGGGGCACTGAAGCTTTCTTT.

This clone showed up just once. The chain has TRBV27 and TRBJ1-1, with a weak D call TRBD1 (5 bases). V lost 4 bases and J lost 3, with 9 bases in between. The CDR3 length is 13 residues. Germline V lookup: CDR1 MNHEY, CDR2 SMNVEV (reference sequence). The CDR3 coding sequence is TGTGCCAGCAGTTCAAGCAGGGACACTGAAGCTTTCTTT. Its protein product is CASSSSRDTEAFF.

The V and J genes are TRBV9 and TRBJ1-3; D not resolved. The V gene's germline CDR1 is SGDLS and CDR2 YYNGEE. The length of the CDR3 is 13 residues. Between the trimmed V and J ends, which lost 4 bases and 5 bases, there was a span of 10 bases. CDR3 in amino acids: CASSPSTRNTIYF. As DNA, the CDR3 is TGTGCCAGCAGCCCTTCTACCCGAAACACCATATATTTT.

This clone was recorded a few times. V and J are TRBV6-5 and TRBJ2-5; 7 bases align to TRBD1. CDR3 size: 15 residues. V lost 2 bases and J lost 5; bases outside the gene matches: 8. Germline CDR1 and CDR2: MNHEY and SVGAGI. CDR3 protein: CASSYRTGVGETQYF. CDR3 bases: TGTGCCAGCAGTTACCGAACAGGGGTAGGCGAGACCCAGTACTTC.

A single count supports this clone. The genes are TRBV5-1 and TRBJ2-3; the D gene is possibly TRBD1 (5 bases). The CDR3 is 14 residues long. Trimming removed 0 bases from V and 5 bases from J, with 10 bases in between. In germline, CDR1 is SGHRS, CDR2 YFSETQ. CDR3 residues: CASSLGVQGDTQYF. DNA of the CDR3: TGCGCCAGCAGCTTGGGGGTGCAGGGAGATACGCAGTATTTT.

The V and J genes are TRBV6-1 and TRBJ2-3; 8 bases map to TRBD2. CDR3 length: 16 amino acids. The germline V gene has CDR1 MNHNS and CDR2 SASEGT. J gave up 3 bases and V 4 bases, and 9 bases lay outside the gene matches. This CDR3 is CASSAFGGAATDTQYF. The CDR3 DNA reads TGTGCCAGCAGTGCCTTCGGGGGGGCGGCGACAGATACGCAGTATTTT.

The chain links TRBV5-1 to TRBJ2-3, with 12 nucleotides matching TRBD2. Germline V lookup: CDR1 SGHRS, CDR2 YFSETQ. The length of the CDR3 is 19 residues. V gave up 1 base and J gave up 5 bases; unmatched junction bases: 14. The CDR3 DNA reads TGCGCCAGCAGCTTGTTGGGGCTAGCGGGGGGGCAATTTAAAGATACGCAGTATTTT. Amino acids: CASSLLGLAGGQFKDTQYF.

This clone came up once. J is TRBJ2-3 and V is TRBV5-6; 14 bases map to TRBD2. The germline gives CDR1 SGHDT, CDR2 YYEEEE. V lost 2 bases and J lost 4; bases outside the gene matches: 9. This CDR3 contains 18 residues. DNA for the CDR3: TGTGCCAGCAGCTTCGGTAGACTAGCGGGAGGGATCCCAGATACGCAGTATTTT. Translated, it gives CASSFGRLAGGIPDTQYF. The whole variable domain, filled in from reference TRBV5-6 and TRBJ2-3, reads DAGVTQSPTHLIKTRGQQVTLRCSPKSGHDTVSWYQQALGQGPQFIFQYYEEEERQRGNFPDRFSGHQFPNYSSELNVNALLLGDSALYLCASSFGRLAGGIPDTQYFGPGTRLTVL.

V and J are TRBV7-2 and TRBJ1-1, with TRBD1 as a possible D gene (6 bases). The CDR3 length is 15 residues. V was shortened by 4 bases and J by 0 bases, with 12 bases between the two germline ends. Germline loops: CDR1 SGHTA, CDR2 FQGNSA. This chain's CDR3 is CASSSQGTMNTEAFF. For the CDR3, the DNA is TGTGCCAGCAGCTCCCAGGGGACAATGAACACTGAAGCTTTCTTT.

This CDR3 reads CASSISGGAYEQYF. CDR3 nucleotides: TGTGCCAGTAGTATTAGCGGGGGGGCCTACGAGCAGTACTTC. The chain combines TRBV19 with TRBJ2-7, with TRBD2 matching over 11 bases. J gave up 2 bases and V 3 bases, and 0 bases lay outside the gene matches. The CDR3 runs to 14 residues. The germline V gene encodes CDR1 LNHDA and CDR2 SQIVND (reference sequence).

This clone was seen more than once but under ten times. The V call is TRBV7-9, the J call TRBJ2-5; 9 positions agree with TRBD1. Germline V lookup: CDR1 SEHNR, CDR2 FQNEAQ (reference sequence). The CDR3 loop spans 14 amino acids. V gave up 4 bases and J gave up 4 bases; unmatched junction bases: 4. The DNA for the CDR3 is TGTGCCAGCAGCTGGGGGGGACAGGGAGAGACCCAGTACTTC. Its protein is CASSWGGQGETQYF.

This rearrangement joins TRBV4-1 to TRBJ2-3, with 8 bases fitting TRBD2. V dropped 4 bases and J dropped 5; count of bases not matched to a gene: 8. Germline V gives CDR1 MGHRA, CDR2 YSYEKL. The CDR3 is made up of 15 amino acids. Here the CDR3 reads CASSRSSGVGDTQYF. CDR3 bases: TGCGCCAGCAGCCGGAGTAGCGGGGTGGGAGATACGCAGTATTTT.

This chain uses TRBV4-1 with TRBJ2-1; 8 nucleotides line up with TRBD1. The CDR3 has 17 residues. Unmatched junction bases numbered 18, after V lost 2 bases and J lost 12 bases. Per germline, CDR1 MGHRA and CDR2 YSYEKL. This CDR3 is CASSQRDWGQVSQRQFF. The CDR3 nucleotides read TGCGCCAGCAGCCAAAGGGATTGGGGACAGGTATCTCAAAGGCAGTTCTTC.

The chain couples TRBV19 to TRBJ2-1, with 8 nucleotides matching TRBD1. Germline assignment: CDR1 LNHDA and CDR2 SQIVND (reference sequence). The CDR3 has 13 amino acids. J lost 7 bases, V lost 8 bases, and 7 bases had no gene match. CDR3 nucleotide sequence: TGTGCCAGTGACAGGGGAGTTTTGAATGAGCAGTTCTTC. Translated, it gives CASDRGVLNEQFF.

This clone was observed a few times. As DNA, the CDR3 is TGCGCCAGCAGCCCTGTGCTAGCGGGAGGAACCGGGGAGCTGTTTTTT. It specifies CASSPVLAGGTGELFF. The chain couples TRBV5-1 to TRBJ2-2, with TRBD2 matching 11 bases. Germline V CDR1 and CDR2: SGHRS, YFSETQ. J was trimmed by 5 bases and V by 4 bases; bases with no gene match: 7. The CDR3 runs 16 residues.

The chain uses TRBV2 and TRBJ1-1; TRBD1 matches at 7 bases. CDR3 length: 13 residues. The V gene's germline CDR1 is SNHLY and CDR2 FYNNEI. Losses at the gene ends were 6 bases for V and 7 bases for J; bases not matched to a gene: 8. The CDR3, as DNA: TGTGCCAGCAGAGGAGACAGGGTGGATGAAGCTTTCTTT. It specifies CASRGDRVDEAFF.

J is TRBJ1-6 and V is TRBV2; D might be TRBD1 (5 bases). V lost 8 bases and J lost 2, with 10 bases in between. Germline V CDR1 and CDR2: SNHLY, FYNNEI. This CDR3 spans 14 amino acids. CDR3 residues: CASGWGAYNSPLHF. The CDR3 region has the DNA TGTGCCAGCGGATGGGGCGCCTATAATTCACCCCTCCACTTT.

The rearrangement links TRBV7-3 to TRBJ1-1; 8 bases agree with TRBD1. Trimming at V came to 1 base and at J to 8 bases, leaving 6 bases not matched to a gene. Germline CDR1 is SGHTA and CDR2 is FQGTGA. CDR3 length: 14 residues. This CDR3 reads CASSLNGGQGEAFF. Here the CDR3 DNA reads TGTGCCAGCAGCTTAAACGGCGGACAGGGAGAAGCTTTCTTT.

The chain carries TRBV14 and TRBJ2-3; D gene ambiguous. Trimming removed 1 base from V and 4 bases from J, with 12 bases in between. CDR3 length: 15 residues. CDR1 is SGHDN, CDR2 FVKESK, per germline. The CDR3 reads CASSQAQLAADTQYF. The CDR3 DNA sequence: TGTGCCAGCAGCCAAGCCCAATTGGCCGCAGATACGCAGTATTTT.

The chain recombines TRBV2 with TRBJ2-7, with D tentatively TRBD2 (6 bases). V lost 3 bases and J 6 bases, leaving 15 bases between the germline ends. Germline V gene sequence: CDR1 SNHLY, CDR2 FYNNEI. This CDR3 is 14 amino acids long. The CDR3 coding sequence is TGTGCCAGCAGTGAGGTGGCGGGGTCCGGCGAGCAGTACTTC. Protein product: CASSEVAGSGEQYF.

The rearrangement joins TRBV9 to TRBJ1-6, with TRBD1 identical over 8 bases. CDR3 size: 14 residues. Germline CDR1 and CDR2: SGDLS and YYNGEE. V was pared by 4 bases and J by 9 bases, with 6 bases of the junction left unmatched. The DNA of the CDR3 is TGTGCCAGCAGCCCCTGGACAGGGACTTCACCCCTCCACTTT. Protein sequence: CASSPWTGTSPLHF.

The CDR3 is CASTQTGTTQETQYF. Here the CDR3 DNA reads TGCGCCAGCACCCAAACCGGGACAACGCAAGAGACCCAGTACTTC. The genes are TRBV5-1 and TRBJ2-5; weak D call: TRBD1 (6 bases). Trimming stripped 6 bases from V and 2 bases from J, with 17 bases between. Germline CDR1 is SGHRS and CDR2 is YFSETQ. The CDR3 totals 15 residues.

V usage is TRBV19 and J usage is TRBJ2-1; TRBD2 might be the D (6 bases). The germline gives CDR1 LNHDA, CDR2 SQIVND (reference sequence). The CDR3 covers 15 residues. With 5 bases removed from V and 6 bases from J, the gap between germline ends came to 17 bases. The CDR3 nucleotides read TGTGCCAGTAGTCCCAGACTAGTTTCCGGCAATGAGCAGTTCTTC. Protein: CASSPRLVSGNEQFF.